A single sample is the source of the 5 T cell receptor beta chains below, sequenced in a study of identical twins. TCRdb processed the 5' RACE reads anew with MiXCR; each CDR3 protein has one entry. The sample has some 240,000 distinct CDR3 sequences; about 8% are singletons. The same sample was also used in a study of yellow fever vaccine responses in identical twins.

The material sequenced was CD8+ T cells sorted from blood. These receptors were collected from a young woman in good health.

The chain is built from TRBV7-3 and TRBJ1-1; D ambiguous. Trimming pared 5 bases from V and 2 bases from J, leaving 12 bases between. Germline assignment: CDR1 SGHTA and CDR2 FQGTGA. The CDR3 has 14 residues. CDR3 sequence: CASSPWPKNTEAFF. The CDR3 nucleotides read TGTGCCAGCAGCCCATGGCCGAAAAACACTGAAGCTTTCTTT.

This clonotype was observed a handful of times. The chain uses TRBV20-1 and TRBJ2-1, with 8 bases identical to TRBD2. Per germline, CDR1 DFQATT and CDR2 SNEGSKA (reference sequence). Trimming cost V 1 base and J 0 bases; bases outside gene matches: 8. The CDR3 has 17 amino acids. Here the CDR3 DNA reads TGCAGTGCTAGAGCGATGCGGGGGGCATCCTCCTACAATGAGCAGTTCTTC. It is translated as CSARAMRGASSYNEQFF.

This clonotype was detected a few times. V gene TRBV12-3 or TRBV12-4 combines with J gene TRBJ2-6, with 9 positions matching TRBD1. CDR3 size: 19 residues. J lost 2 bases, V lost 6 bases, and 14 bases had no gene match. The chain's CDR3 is CASSQLRDRDRPGANVLTF. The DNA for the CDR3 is TGTGCCAGCAGCCAACTGCGGGACAGGGACCGGCCTGGGGCCAACGTCCTGACTTTC.

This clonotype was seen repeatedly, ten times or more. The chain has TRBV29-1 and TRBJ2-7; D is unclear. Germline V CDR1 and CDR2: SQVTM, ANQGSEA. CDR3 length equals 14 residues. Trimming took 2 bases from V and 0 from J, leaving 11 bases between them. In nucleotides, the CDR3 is TGCAGCGTTGAATCCCCCACCTCCTCCTACGAGCAGTACTTC. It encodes CSVESPTSSYEQYF.

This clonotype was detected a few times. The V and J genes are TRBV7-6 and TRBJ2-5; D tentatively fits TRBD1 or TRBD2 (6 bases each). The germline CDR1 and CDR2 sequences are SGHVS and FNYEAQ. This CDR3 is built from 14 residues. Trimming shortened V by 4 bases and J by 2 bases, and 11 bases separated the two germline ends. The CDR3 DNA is TGTGCCAGCAGCTGGGGGGCCGAGCAAGAGACCCAGTACTTC. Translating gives CASSWGAEQETQYF.